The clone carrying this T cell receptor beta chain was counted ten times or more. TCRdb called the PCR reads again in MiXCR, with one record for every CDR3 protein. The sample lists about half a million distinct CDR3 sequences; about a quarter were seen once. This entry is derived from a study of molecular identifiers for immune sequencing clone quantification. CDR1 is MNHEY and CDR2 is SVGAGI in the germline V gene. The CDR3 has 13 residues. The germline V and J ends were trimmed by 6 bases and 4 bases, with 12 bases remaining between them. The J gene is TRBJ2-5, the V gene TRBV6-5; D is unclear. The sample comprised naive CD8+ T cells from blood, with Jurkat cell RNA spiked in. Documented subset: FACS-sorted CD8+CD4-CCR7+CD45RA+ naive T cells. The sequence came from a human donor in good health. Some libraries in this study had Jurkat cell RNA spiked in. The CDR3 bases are TGTGCCAGCAGCCCTGGCGTTGGAGAGACCCAGTACTTC. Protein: CASSPGVGETQYF.